One T cell receptor beta chain is described in this entry. The antigen remains unidentified. Treatment: approximately nine-day PBMC culture with coronavirus spike peptide pools or control peptides (ViraFEST assay). The Oncomine TCR Beta short-read assay sequenced DNA from cultured CD4+ T cells. TCRdb recomputed calls from the PCR reads with MiXCR, one row per CDR3 protein. The repertoire has over 20,000 distinct CDR3 sequences, about half of them found once; the top ten carry 4.5% to 5.5%. The CDR3 consists of 14 residues. Trimming took 4 bases from V and 6 from J; bases not matched to a gene: 5. In germline, CDR1 is MRHNA, CDR2 SNTAGT. This sample was taken from a study of vaccination and CD4 T cells after COVID-19. Overall study findings and caveats: Of the reactive clones in convalescent patients, a median 86.3% showed up only post-vaccination.

The chain joins TRBV6-4 to TRBJ2-2; 7 bases fit TRBD2. Sequencing was done on a sample of CD4+ T cells from blood, cultured in vitro. This TCR was sampled from a human donor who had recovered from COVID-19. As DNA, the CDR3 is TGTGCCAGCAGTGCCAGCGGGATTGCCGGGGAGCTGTTTTTT. This translates into CASSASGIAGELFF.